This TCR beta chain stems from a study of blood T cell repertoires in COVID-19. Study overall: Samples came from the United States, Italy and Spain, spanning acute and convalescent COVID-19.

This table comes from immunoSEQ multiplex PCR, and its TCRdb copy is limited to in-frame clones, with some not included. The table has about 150,000 clones, 85% to 90% seen once. Germline CDR1 SGHNT, CDR2 YYREEE (reference sequence). This CDR3 spans 16 amino acids. Losses at the gene ends were 5 bases for V and 0 bases for J; bases not matched to a gene: 4. The clonotype comes from a middle-aged man with active or convalescent COVID-19. The chain uses TRBV5-4 and TRBJ2-3, with 12 bases lining up with TRBD2. The material sequenced was peripheral blood. DNA for the CDR3: TGTGCCAGCAGGGGTGGACTAGCGGGGAGCACAGATACGCAGTATTTT. It yields the protein CASRGGLAGSTDTQYF. Looking up the rest from reference TRBV5-4 and TRBJ2-3 gives the full variable domain: ETGVTQSPTHLIKTRGQQVTLRCSSQSGHNTVSWYQQALGQGPQFIFQYYREEENGRGNFPPRFSGLQFPNYSSELNVNALELDDSALYLCASRGGLAGSTDTQYFGPGTRLTVL.